Shown below are 10 T cell receptor beta chains from a single sample sequenced in a study of cytomegalovirus exposure and HLA in healthy donors. Profiled with immunoSEQ multiplex PCR; TCRdb holds only in-frame clones, not every one. The sample has 150,000 to 200,000 clones; around four fifths are singletons. The specimen sequenced was PBMCs. These receptors were obtained from a man younger than 45 in good health and CMV-seropositive.

The chain combines TRBV7-8 with TRBJ2-7; 7 bases fit TRBD1. Germline assignment: CDR1 SGHVS and CDR2 FQNEAQ. Unmatched junction bases numbered 9, after V lost 5 bases and J lost 2 bases. CDR3 length equals 15 residues. The CDR3 region has the DNA TGTGCCAGCAGCCTAGTCATCGACAGGGCCTACGAGCAGTACTTC. Translating it yields CASSLVIDRAYEQYF.

The gene calls are TRBV7-9 and TRBJ2-7; tentative D call: TRBD2 (5 bases). CDR1 is SEHNR and CDR2 is FQNEAQ in the germline V gene (reference sequence). V lost 3 bases and J 6 bases, leaving 9 bases between the germline ends. This CDR3 has 12 residues. CDR3 region: CASSLTTGEQYF. In DNA, the CDR3 is TGTGCCAGCAGCTTGACTACCGGCGAGCAGTACTTC.

This chain uses TRBV4-2 with TRBJ2-7; 11 bases are shared with TRBD1. In germline, CDR1 is LGHNA, CDR2 YNFKEQ. The CDR3 totals 17 residues. Trimming removed 2 bases from V and 4 bases from J; junction bases left unmatched: 10. The CDR3 protein is CASSQYPRDRGKYEQYF. Written as DNA, the CDR3 is TGTGCCAGCAGCCAATACCCCCGGGACAGGGGGAAGTACGAGCAGTACTTC.

The rearrangement joins TRBV4-3 to TRBJ1-4; D unclear. Germline V gives CDR1 LGHNA, CDR2 YSLEER. There are 15 residues in the CDR3. The V and J ends lost 0 bases and 5 bases respectively, with 10 bases between them. CDR3 DNA: TGCGCCAGCAGCCAAGATGGCAGCGAGAATGAAAAACTGTTTTTT. As protein: CASSQDGSENEKLFF.

The V gene is TRBV9, the J gene TRBJ2-3, with a tentative D call TRBD1 (5 bases). Germline CDR1 is SGDLS and CDR2 is YYNGEE. Trimming cost V 6 bases and J 2 bases, with 7 bases left between them. The CDR3 spans 12 residues. CDR3 protein: CASKDNTDTQYF. The CDR3 nucleotides read TGTGCCAGCAAGGACAACACAGATACGCAGTATTTT.

This rearrangement joins TRBV7-2 to TRBJ2-3; 13 nucleotides agree with TRBD2. The CDR3 runs to 16 residues. V dropped 6 bases and J dropped 8; count of bases not matched to a gene: 11. Germline V gene sequence: CDR1 SGHTA, CDR2 FQGNSA. The CDR3: CASREGLAGSIGTQYF. In DNA, the CDR3 is TGTGCCAGCAGAGAGGGACTAGCGGGGAGTATCGGTACGCAGTATTTT.

This sequence joins TRBV6-5 and TRBJ1-2; D not resolved. Trimming took 6 bases from V and 10 from J, leaving 9 bases between them. The CDR3 runs 10 residues. Per germline, CDR1 MNHEY and CDR2 SVGAGI. The DNA for the CDR3 is TGTGCCAGCAGCCCCTTAGACTACACCTTC. Its protein is CASSPLDYTF.

The chain's CDR3 is CASSPGRKNTEAFF. The CDR3 nucleotides read TGTGCCAGCTCACCAGGCAGAAAGAACACTGAAGCTTTCTTT. The chain employs TRBV18 and TRBJ1-1, with no clear D. Germline loops: CDR1 KGHSH, CDR2 LQKENI. This CDR3 region has 14 residues. Trimming pared 2 bases from V and 1 base from J, leaving 8 bases between.

The rearrangement uses TRBV4-1 and TRBJ1-5, with a weak D call TRBD1 (5 bases). The CDR3 spans 16 residues. From germline, CDR1 is MGHRA and CDR2 YSYEKL. Trimming took off 2 bases at V and 0 bases at J, with 11 bases between the two ends. The DNA of the CDR3 is TGCGCCAGCAGCCAACGGACACCTCTTAGCAATCAGCCCCAGCATTTT. Its protein is CASSQRTPLSNQPQHF.

This chain uses TRBV29-1 with TRBJ2-1, with a possible D match to TRBD1 (5 bases). Per germline, CDR1 SQVTM and CDR2 ANQGSEA. This CDR3 has 15 amino acids. V lost 7 bases, J lost 2 bases, and 18 bases lay in between. The CDR3 DNA reads TGCAGCGCCGAATCCCAGGGCGGTCCCTACAATGAGCAGTTCTTC. It is translated as CSAESQGGPYNEQFF.